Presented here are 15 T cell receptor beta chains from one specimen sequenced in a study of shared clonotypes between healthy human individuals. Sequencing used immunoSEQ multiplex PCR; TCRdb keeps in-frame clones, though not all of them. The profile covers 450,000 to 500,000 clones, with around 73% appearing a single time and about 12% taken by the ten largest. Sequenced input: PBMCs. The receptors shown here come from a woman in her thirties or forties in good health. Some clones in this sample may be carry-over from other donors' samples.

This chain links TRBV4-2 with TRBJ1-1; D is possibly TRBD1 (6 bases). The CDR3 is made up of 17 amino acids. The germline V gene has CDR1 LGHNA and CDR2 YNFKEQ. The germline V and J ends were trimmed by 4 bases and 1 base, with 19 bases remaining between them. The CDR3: CASSPRGGGRRNTEAFF. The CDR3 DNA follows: TGTGCCAGCAGCCCCAGAGGGGGGGGTAGGCGGAACACTGAAGCTTTCTTT.

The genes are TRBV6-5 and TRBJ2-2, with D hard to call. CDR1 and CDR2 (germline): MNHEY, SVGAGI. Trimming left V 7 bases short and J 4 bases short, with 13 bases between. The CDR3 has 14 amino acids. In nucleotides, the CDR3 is TGTGCCAGCAAAAGATTCCCTCTCACCGGGGAGCTGTTTTTT. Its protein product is CASKRFPLTGELFF.

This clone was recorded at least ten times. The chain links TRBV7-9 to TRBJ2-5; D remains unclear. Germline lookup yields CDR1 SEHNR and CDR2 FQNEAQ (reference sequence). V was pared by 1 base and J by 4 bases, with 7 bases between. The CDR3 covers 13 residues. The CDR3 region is CASSLGFSETQYF. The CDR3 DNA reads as TGTGCCAGCAGCTTAGGTTTTTCAGAGACCCAGTACTTC.

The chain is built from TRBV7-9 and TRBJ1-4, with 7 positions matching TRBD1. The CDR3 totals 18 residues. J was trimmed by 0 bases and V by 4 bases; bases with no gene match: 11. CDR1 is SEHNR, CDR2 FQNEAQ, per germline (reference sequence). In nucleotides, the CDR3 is TGTGCCAGCAGCTCTCCTCGGGGGGGACAGTCAACTAATGAAAAACTGTTTTTT. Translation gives CASSSPRGGQSTNEKLFF.

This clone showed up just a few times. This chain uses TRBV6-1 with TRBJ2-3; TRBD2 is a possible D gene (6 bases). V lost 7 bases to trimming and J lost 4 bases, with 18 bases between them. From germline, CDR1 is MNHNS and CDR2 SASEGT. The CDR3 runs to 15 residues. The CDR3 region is CASKDASAGADTQYF. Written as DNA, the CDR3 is TGTGCCAGCAAAGACGCCTCAGCGGGCGCAGATACGCAGTATTTT.

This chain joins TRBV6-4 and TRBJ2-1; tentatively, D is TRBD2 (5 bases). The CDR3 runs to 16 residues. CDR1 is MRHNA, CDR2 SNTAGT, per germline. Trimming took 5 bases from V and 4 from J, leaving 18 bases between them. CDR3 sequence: CASSRRSLAGYNEQFF. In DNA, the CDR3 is TGTGCCAGCAGTAGGCGGAGTCTAGCCGGGTACAATGAGCAGTTCTTC.

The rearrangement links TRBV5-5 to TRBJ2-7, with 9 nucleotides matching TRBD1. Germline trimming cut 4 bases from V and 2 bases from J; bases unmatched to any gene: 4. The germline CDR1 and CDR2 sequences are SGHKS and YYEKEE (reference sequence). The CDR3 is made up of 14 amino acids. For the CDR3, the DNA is TGTGCCAGCAGCCTAGGACAGGGGCCCTACGAGCAGTACTTC. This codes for CASSLGQGPYEQYF.

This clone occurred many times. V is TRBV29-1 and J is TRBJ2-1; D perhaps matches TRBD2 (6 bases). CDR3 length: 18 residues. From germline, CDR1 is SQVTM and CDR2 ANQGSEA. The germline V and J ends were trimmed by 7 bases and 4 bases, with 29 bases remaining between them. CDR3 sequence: CSALPWGLSGRQYNEQFF. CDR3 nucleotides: TGCAGCGCTCTTCCCTGGGGCCTAAGCGGGCGGCAATACAATGAGCAGTTCTTC.

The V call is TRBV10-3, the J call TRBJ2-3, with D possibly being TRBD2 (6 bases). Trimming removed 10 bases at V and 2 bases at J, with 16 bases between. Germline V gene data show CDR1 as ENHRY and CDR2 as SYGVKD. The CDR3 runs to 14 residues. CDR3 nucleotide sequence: TGTGCCACCACGACCGGGGGAGACACAGATACGCAGTATTTT. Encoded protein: CATTTGGDTDTQYF.

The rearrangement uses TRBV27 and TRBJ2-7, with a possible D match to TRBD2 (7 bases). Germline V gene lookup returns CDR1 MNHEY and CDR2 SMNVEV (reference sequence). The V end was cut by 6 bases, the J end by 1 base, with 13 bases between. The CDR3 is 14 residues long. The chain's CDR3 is CASRGASGSYEQYF. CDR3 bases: TGTGCCAGCAGGGGGGCTAGCGGTTCCTACGAGCAGTACTTC.

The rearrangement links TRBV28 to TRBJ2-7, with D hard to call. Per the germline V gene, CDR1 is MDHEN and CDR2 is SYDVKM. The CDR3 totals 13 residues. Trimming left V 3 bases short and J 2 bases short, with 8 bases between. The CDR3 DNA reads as TGTGCCAGCAGTTTGTCGAGCACCTACGAGCAGTACTTC. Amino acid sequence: CASSLSSTYEQYF. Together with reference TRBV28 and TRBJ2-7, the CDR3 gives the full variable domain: DVKVTQSSRYLVKRTGEKVFLECVQDMDHENMFWYRQDPGLGLRLIYFSYDVKMKEKGDIPEGYSVSREKKERFSLILESASTNQTSMYLCASSLSSTYEQYFGPGTRLTVT.

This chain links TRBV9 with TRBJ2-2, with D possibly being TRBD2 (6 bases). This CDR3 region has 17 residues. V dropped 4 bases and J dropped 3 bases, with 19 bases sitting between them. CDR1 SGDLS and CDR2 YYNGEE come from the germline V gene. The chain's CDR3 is CASSKGLAMSYTGELFF. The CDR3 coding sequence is TGTGCCAGCAGCAAAGGCCTAGCGATGTCGTACACCGGGGAGCTGTTTTTT.

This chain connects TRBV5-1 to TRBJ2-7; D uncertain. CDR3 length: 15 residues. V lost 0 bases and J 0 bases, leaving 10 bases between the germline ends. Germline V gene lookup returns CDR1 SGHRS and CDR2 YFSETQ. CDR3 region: CASSLAPESSYEQYF. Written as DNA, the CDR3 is TGCGCCAGCAGCTTGGCCCCGGAGAGCTCCTACGAGCAGTACTTC.

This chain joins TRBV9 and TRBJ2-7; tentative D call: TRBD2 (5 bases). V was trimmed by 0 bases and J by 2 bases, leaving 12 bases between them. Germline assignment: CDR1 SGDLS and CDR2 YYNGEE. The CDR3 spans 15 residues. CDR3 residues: CASSVAPGNTYEQYF. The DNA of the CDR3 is TGTGCCAGCAGCGTAGCGCCGGGGAATACCTACGAGCAGTACTTC.

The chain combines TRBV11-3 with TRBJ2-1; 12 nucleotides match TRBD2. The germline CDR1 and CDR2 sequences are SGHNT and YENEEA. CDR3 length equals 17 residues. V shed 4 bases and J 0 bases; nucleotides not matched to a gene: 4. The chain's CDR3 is CASSSTSGSSSYNEQFF. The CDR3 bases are TGTGCCAGCAGCTCGACTAGCGGGAGTAGCTCCTACAATGAGCAGTTCTTC.